These 19 T cell receptor beta chains share one sample of origin, sequenced in a study of glioma-infiltrating T cells. TCR alpha and beta CDR3 regions were amplified from RNA using iRepertoire nested multiplex PCR. TCRdb re-called the multiplex PCR reads through MiXCR, storing one row per CDR3 protein. The table records around 100,000 distinct CDR3 sequences, around 31% of them present only once. Sequenced material: glioma tissue, nonneoplastic brain tissue, or PBMCs (not recorded which). The receptors derive from a human donor with low-grade glioma or glioblastoma, undergoing nonglioma brain surgery, or in good health (not recorded which).

The chain couples TRBV12-3 or TRBV12-4 to TRBJ1-2, with a weak D call TRBD1 (6 bases). CDR3 length: 14 residues. Trimming cost V 2 bases and J 4 bases, with 11 bases left between them. The CDR3 reads CASSLTTGFYGYTF. CDR3 bases: TGTGCCAGCAGTTTAACGACAGGATTCTATGGCTACACCTTC.

This clonotype was detected many times. Here the CDR3 reads CSARDLSRTGELFF. The DNA for the CDR3 is TGCAGTGCTAGAGATCTATCGAGAACCGGGGAGCTGTTTTTT. The chain combines TRBV20-1 with TRBJ2-2; D is unresolved. This CDR3 has 14 residues. Germline V gene sequence: CDR1 DFQATT, CDR2 SNEGSKA (reference sequence). Trimming stripped 0 bases from V and 5 bases from J, with 10 bases between.

This clonotype was counted at least ten times. V is TRBV27 and J is TRBJ2-3, with D possibly being TRBD1 (6 bases). CDR1 is MNHEY and CDR2 is SMNVEV in the germline V gene (reference sequence). This CDR3 is built from 16 residues. Trimming cost V 6 bases and J 4 bases, with 20 bases left between them. The CDR3 DNA follows: TGTGCCAGCAGCCCCTCCACAGGGATAGAGTCAGATACGCAGTATTTT. Its protein is CASSPSTGIESDTQYF.

As concerns this clonotype: A read error may be the cause here, since a much bigger clone is one base away. This chain uses TRBV20-1 with TRBJ2-3, with TRBD2 identical over 8 bases. The CDR3 spans 14 residues. CDR1 is DFQATT, CDR2 SNEGSKA, per germline (reference sequence). Losses at the gene ends were 8 bases for V and 7 bases for J; bases not matched to a gene: 14. This chain's CDR3 is CSNKKPSGSYTQYF. The CDR3 nucleotides read TGCAGTAACAAGAAACCTAGCGGGTCATATACGCAGTATTTT.

This clonotype has just one count. The V gene is TRBV28, the J gene TRBJ1-5; D is unclear. V was cut by 10 bases and J by 4 bases, with 17 bases left in between. Germline CDR1 and CDR2: MDHEN and SYDVKM. This CDR3 comprises 14 residues. The CDR3 DNA sequence: TGTGCCACCCATTCATGGCTGGGGAATCAGCCCCAGCATTTT. This codes for CATHSWLGNQPQHF.

Points on this clonotype: Without the conserved terminal phenylalanine or tryptophan, this CDR3 likely stems from a read error. The chain couples TRBV12-3 or TRBV12-4 to TRBJ2-5; D remains ambiguous. V gave up 3 bases and J gave up 1 base, with 6 bases separating them. There are 13 residues in the CDR3. CDR3 sequence: CASSFRRQETQYL. The CDR3 nucleotides read TGTGCCAGCAGTTTTAGACGCCAAGAGACCCAGTACCTC.

This chain links TRBV30 with TRBJ1-5; TRBD1 is a possible D gene (6 bases). CDR3 length: 14 amino acids. Germline V CDR1 and CDR2: GTSNPN, SVGIG (reference sequence). With 4 bases removed from V and 6 bases from J, the gap between germline ends came to 16 bases. This chain's CDR3 is CAWTTGGAAQPQHF. CDR3 coding DNA: TGTGCCTGGACCACCGGGGGGGCGGCTCAGCCCCAGCATTTT. Together with reference TRBV30 and TRBJ1-5, the CDR3 gives the full variable domain: SQTIHQWPATLVQPVGSPLSLECTVEGTSNPNLYWYRQAAGRGLQLLFYSVGIGQISSEVPQNLSASRPQDRQFILSSKKLLLSDSGFYLCAWTTGGAAQPQHFGDGTRLSIL.

This clonotype was observed a handful of times. The chain links TRBV7-2 to TRBJ2-2; a weak D match, TRBD1 (6 bases). The germline CDR1 and CDR2 sequences are SGHTA and FQGNSA. The V end was cut by 0 bases, the J end by 6 bases, with 11 bases between. The CDR3 covers 15 residues. In nucleotides, the CDR3 is TGTGCCAGCAGCTTAGCGGGACAAAGGTCCGGGGAGCTGTTTTTT. This encodes CASSLAGQRSGELFF.

This clonotype was detected many times. The chain employs TRBV20-1 and TRBJ2-1, with 8 positions matching TRBD2. After removal of 0 bases from V and 15 bases from J, the junction contained 10 bases not matched to a gene. Per germline, CDR1 DFQATT and CDR2 SNEGSKA (reference sequence). The length of the CDR3 is 13 residues. CDR3: CSARDQVGLGLFF. The CDR3 DNA reads as TGCAGTGCTAGAGATCAGGTGGGACTAGGGTTGTTCTTC.

The rearrangement links TRBV30 to TRBJ1-5; unclear D gene. The CDR3 covers 12 residues. Trimming pared 3 bases from V and 4 bases from J, leaving 7 bases between. The germline V gene encodes CDR1 GTSNPN and CDR2 SVGIG (reference sequence). CDR3 in amino acids: CAWSVLNQPQHF. CDR3 nucleotides: TGTGCCTGGAGCGTCTTAAATCAGCCCCAGCATTTT.

This clonotype has at least ten counts. The chain recombines TRBV27 with TRBJ2-7; 9 positions match TRBD2. Germline CDR1 and CDR2: MNHEY and SMNVEV (reference sequence). The CDR3 sequence is 13 residues long. With V trimmed by 6 bases and J by 6 bases, 6 bases remained unmatched. The CDR3 sequence is CASRFSGGPEQYF. The CDR3 bases are TGTGCCAGCAGGTTTAGCGGGGGACCCGAGCAGTACTTC.

The chain couples TRBV12-3 or TRBV12-4 to TRBJ2-3; D gene ambiguous. This CDR3 is built from 12 residues. Trimming removed 8 bases from V and 9 bases from J, with 15 bases in between. The CDR3 region is CASRKSVRTQYF. The CDR3 DNA is TGTGCCAGCCGCAAGAGTGTGAGGACGCAGTATTTT.

This clonotype was seen only a few times. V gene TRBV5-4 combines with J gene TRBJ2-3; D remains unclear. V was clipped by 4 bases and J by 10 bases, with 10 bases between them. CDR3 size: 11 residues. Per the germline V gene, CDR1 is SGHNT and CDR2 is YYREEE (reference sequence). The CDR3 DNA is TGTGCCAGCAGCCTTTCCGGGTCGCAGTATTTT. This codes for CASSLSGSQYF.

A word on this clonotype: The junction departs from the called germline gene at one end, perhaps through a read error. The chain links TRBV11-2 to TRBJ2-5, with D maybe TRBD2 (6 bases). This CDR3 is 15 amino acids long. The germline V gene has CDR1 SGHAT and CDR2 FQNNGV. For the CDR3, the DNA is TGTGCCTGCAGCTCCCACGGGGGAGACCAAGAGACCCAGTACTTC. It codes for CACSSHGGDQETQYF.

For this clonotype: Given a much more abundant clone one base away, this may be a read error. This chain joins TRBV24-1 and TRBJ2-2, with a weak D call TRBD2 (5 bases). From germline, CDR1 is KGHDR and CDR2 SFDVKD. The CDR3 contains 14 residues. The DNA of the CDR3 is TGTGCCACCAGGTCGGGTCTTAACACCGGGGAGCTGCTTTTT. This encodes CATRSGLNTGELLF.

The sample holds a few counts of this clonotype. V is TRBV29-1 and J is TRBJ2-7; no clear D gene. V lost 3 bases and J 2 bases, leaving 5 bases between the germline ends. Germline CDR1 reads SQVTM; CDR2 reads ANQGSEA. The CDR3 runs to 11 residues. CDR3 amino acids: CSVEKTYEQYF. Written as DNA, the CDR3 is TGCAGCGTTGAGAAAACCTACGAGCAGTACTTC.

This clonotype was detected many times. The chain carries TRBV27 and TRBJ1-5; TRBD1 aligns across 8 bases. Per germline, CDR1 MNHEY and CDR2 SMNVEV (reference sequence). V was pared by 3 bases and J by 4 bases, with 5 bases of the junction left unmatched. The CDR3 runs to 15 residues. In DNA form, the CDR3 reads TGTGCCAGCAGTTTCAGGACAGGGCTTAATCAGCCCCAGCATTTT. Encoded protein: CASSFRTGLNQPQHF.

This clonotype was recorded at least ten times. This chain links TRBV2 with TRBJ1-3, with 8 nucleotides matching TRBD1. Trimming took 2 bases from V and 2 from J; bases not matched to a gene: 8. CDR3 length equals 17 residues. Looked up from germline, CDR1 is SNHLY and CDR2 is FYNNEI. CDR3 protein: CASSESPTGGTGNTIYF. The CDR3 DNA follows: TGTGCCAGCAGTGAAAGTCCTACAGGGGGAACTGGAAACACCATATATTTT. Using reference TRBV2 and TRBJ1-3 for the parts outside the CDR3, the full variable domain is EPEVTQTPSHQVTQMGQEVILRCVPISNHLYFYWYRQILGQKVEFLVSFYNNEISEKSEIFDDQFSVERPDGSNFTLKIRSTKLEDSAMYFCASSESPTGGTGNTIYFGEGSWLTVV.

This chain connects TRBV11-2 to TRBJ2-5; D may be TRBD1 or TRBD2 (5 bases each). This CDR3 region has 16 residues. Deletions cut 7 bases from V and 4 bases from J, with 22 bases between. Germline CDR1 SGHAT, CDR2 FQNNGV. CDR3 residues: CASTHLPGQRGETQYF. The DNA for the CDR3 is TGTGCCAGCACCCACCTCCCGGGGCAAAGGGGAGAGACCCAGTACTTC. Using reference TRBV11-2 and TRBJ2-5 for the parts outside the CDR3, the full variable domain is EAGVAQSPRYKIIEKRQSVAFWCNPISGHATLYWYQQILGQGPKLLIQFQNNGVVDDSQLPKDRFSAERLKGVDSTLKIQPAKLEDSAVYLCASTHLPGQRGETQYFGPGTRLLVL.